A single sample is the source of the 25 T cell receptor beta chains below, sequenced in a study of cytomegalovirus exposure and HLA in healthy donors (dated 2017 in TCRdb). Libraries were constructed by the immunoSEQ multiplex PCR assay. For the multiplex PCR, a mixture combining 60 forward primers for TCR Vbeta segments and 13 reverse primers for TCR Jbeta segments was used. Drawn from immuneACCESS, this table holds only the in-frame rearrangements with V and J called that TCRdb kept. Clones are partly lost; checked studies trace under half to an unresolved V gene and leave the rest unexplained. A total of under 200,000 clones appear in this sample, approximately 85% of them only once. The ten largest account for about 0.89% of the sample. What was sequenced was PBMCs. The receptors originated from a girl under 10 years old in good health and CMV-seropositive.

This chain links TRBV30 with TRBJ1-1; D may be TRBD1 (5 bases). V lost 0 bases and J 3 bases, leaving 8 bases between the germline ends. Germline V lookup: CDR1 GTSNPN, CDR2 SVGIG (reference sequence). This CDR3 has 13 amino acids. In DNA form, the CDR3 reads TGTGCCTGGAGTGTGGGACTAGACACTGAAGCTTTCTTT. It yields the protein CAWSVGLDTEAFF.

The chain joins TRBV28 to TRBJ2-3; 7 bases align to TRBD2. Germline CDR1 is MDHEN and CDR2 is SYDVKM. After removal of 5 bases from V and 2 bases from J, the junction contained 13 bases not matched to a gene. The CDR3 runs to 17 residues. This CDR3 is CASSPRTRADFTDTQYF. CDR3 nucleotides: TGTGCCAGCAGTCCCCGGACTAGAGCCGATTTCACAGATACGCAGTATTTT. Based on the CDR3 plus reference TRBV28 and TRBJ2-3, the full variable domain is DVKVTQSSRYLVKRTGEKVFLECVQDMDHENMFWYRQDPGLGLRLIYFSYDVKMKEKGDIPEGYSVSREKKERFSLILESASTNQTSMYLCASSPRTRADFTDTQYFGPGTRLTVL.

The CDR3 protein is CANDRWEGNQPQHF. DNA of the CDR3: TGTGCCAACGACAGGTGGGAAGGCAATCAGCCCCAGCATTTT. V usage is TRBV27 and J usage is TRBJ1-5, with D perhaps TRBD1 (6 bases). CDR3 length: 14 residues. Deletions cut 10 bases from V and 2 bases from J, with 15 bases between. The germline V gene encodes CDR1 MNHEY and CDR2 SMNVEV (reference sequence).

The rearrangement links TRBV4-2 to TRBJ2-1; D ambiguous. The CDR3 has 16 amino acids. Between the trimmed V and J ends, which lost 1 base and 0 bases, there was a span of 10 bases. The germline gives CDR1 LGHNA, CDR2 YNFKEQ. The CDR3 DNA reads TGTGCCAGCAGCCAAGTAAAGACTCCCTCCTACAATGAGCAGTTCTTC. Its translation: CASSQVKTPSYNEQFF.

V is TRBV7-9 and J is TRBJ2-1; 11 bases are a match to TRBD2. J was trimmed by 11 bases and V by 2 bases; bases with no gene match: 8. CDR1 SEHNR and CDR2 FQNEAQ come from the germline V gene (reference sequence). CDR3 length equals 15 residues. The CDR3: CASSLYVSGGGQQFF. The CDR3 DNA reads as TGTGCCAGCAGCTTATATGTTAGCGGGGGGGGTCAGCAGTTCTTC.

The chain uses TRBV5-1 and TRBJ2-7, with 13 positions matching TRBD2. With 4 bases clipped from V and 2 bases from J, the junction kept 6 bases outside the gene matches. This CDR3 spans 16 amino acids. In germline, CDR1 is SGHRS, CDR2 YFSETQ. CDR3 loop: CASSDGLAGDAYEQYF. The CDR3 DNA is TGCGCCAGCAGCGACGGACTAGCGGGAGACGCCTACGAGCAGTACTTC.

The chain has TRBV10-1 and TRBJ1-2; D is ambiguous. Germline V gene lookup returns CDR1 WNHNN and CDR2 SYGVQD (reference sequence). This CDR3 is 12 amino acids long. The germline V and J ends were trimmed by 3 bases and 7 bases, with 9 bases remaining between them. The CDR3 sequence is CASSDNYGGYTF. The CDR3 nucleotides read TGCGCCAGCAGTGACAACTATGGTGGCTACACCTTC.

The chain employs TRBV19 and TRBJ1-1, with D possibly matching TRBD1 (6 bases). The CDR3 totals 11 residues. The germline V and J ends were trimmed by 7 bases and 5 bases, with 8 bases remaining between them. Germline V gene data show CDR1 as LNHDA and CDR2 as SQIVND (reference sequence). The CDR3 loop is CASTTGTEAFF. The CDR3 DNA is TGTGCCAGTACTACAGGGACTGAAGCTTTCTTT.

The rearrangement uses TRBV10-3 and TRBJ1-3; no firm D call. The CDR3 is made up of 12 amino acids. V was pared by 9 bases and J by 1 base, with 7 bases between. The germline V gene has CDR1 ENHRY and CDR2 SYGVKD. Here the CDR3 DNA reads TGTGCCATTCAGACTTCTGGAAACACCATATATTTT. As protein: CAIQTSGNTIYF.

This clone came up a few times. Germline and junction disagree at one end, which may indicate a read error. The genes are TRBV7-9 and TRBJ1-4, with TRBD1 as a possible D gene (5 bases). This CDR3 has 16 amino acids. CDR1 is SEHNR and CDR2 is FQNEAQ in the germline V gene (reference sequence). CDR3 protein: CSSSPLRDSSNEKLFF. The CDR3 DNA is TGTTCCAGCAGCCCCCTCCGCGACAGTTCGAATGAAAAACTGTTTTTT.

The chain joins TRBV30 to TRBJ1-1, with unresolved D. CDR1 and CDR2 from the germline V gene are GTSNPN and SVGIG (reference sequence). The CDR3 length is 11 residues. Deletions cut 8 bases from V and 3 bases from J, with 10 bases between. The CDR3 DNA follows: TGTGCCCTATCCGGGGACACTGAAGCTTTCTTT. It codes for CALSGDTEAFF.

This chain links TRBV11-2 with TRBJ1-3; D is possibly TRBD1 (5 bases). V was pared by 0 bases and J by 7 bases, with 10 bases between. CDR1 is SGHAT and CDR2 is FQNNGV in the germline V gene. The CDR3 is made up of 14 amino acids. In nucleotides, the CDR3 is TGTGCCAGCAGCTTAGAGCGGGGACTGAACACCATATATTTT. It yields the protein CASSLERGLNTIYF.

The chain carries TRBV5-6 and TRBJ2-5; 8 bases line up with TRBD1. Gene TRBJ2-7 matches the end of the DNA better, so the J call may be wrong. The germline CDR1 and CDR2 sequences are SGHDT and YYEEEE. The CDR3 runs to 14 residues. CDR3 DNA: TGTGCCAGCAGCCAGGACAGGGTGTTATACGAGCAGTACTTC. Amino acid sequence: CASSQDRVLYEQYF.

CDR3 sequence reads: CASSLTYTSGRTSYEQYF. The CDR3 DNA reads TGCGCCAGCAGCTTAACGTACACTAGCGGGAGGACCTCCTACGAGCAGTACTTC. The V call is TRBV5-1, the J call TRBJ2-7; 12 bases match TRBD2. V lost 2 bases to trimming and J lost 0 bases; unmatched junction nucleotides: 9. The CDR3 extends over 18 amino acids. CDR1 and CDR2 (germline): SGHRS, YFSETQ.

The gene calls are TRBV6-5 and TRBJ2-5; weak D call: TRBD1 (5 bases). The CDR3 has 16 residues. Trimming took off 0 bases at V and 4 bases at J, with 15 bases between the two ends. CDR1 is MNHEY and CDR2 is SVGAGI in the germline V gene. CDR3 protein: CASSYSRQPRLETQYF. The CDR3 bases are TGTGCCAGCAGTTACTCTCGACAGCCTAGGTTAGAGACCCAGTACTTC.

The V call is TRBV28, the J call TRBJ2-5; TRBD2 might be the D (5 bases). This CDR3 contains 16 residues. The germline V and J ends were trimmed by 3 bases and 2 bases, with 16 bases remaining between them. Germline V gene data show CDR1 as MDHEN and CDR2 as SYDVKM. In DNA form, the CDR3 reads TGTGCCAGCAGTTTCGGCAGAGGGCCGAGGCAAGAGACCCAGTACTTC. Amino acids: CASSFGRGPRQETQYF.

The V and J genes are TRBV5-8 and TRBJ1-5; TRBD1 agrees at 10 bases. J gave up 6 bases and V 0 bases, and 9 bases lay outside the gene matches. This CDR3 region has 17 residues. CDR1 is SGHTS, CDR2 YDEGEE, per germline. Here the CDR3 reads CASSLGTTGGWFQPQHF. The CDR3 DNA is TGTGCCAGCAGCTTGGGAACGACAGGGGGCTGGTTTCAGCCCCAGCATTTT.

The rearrangement joins TRBV19 to TRBJ2-7; D perhaps matches TRBD2 (6 bases). The germline V and J ends were trimmed by 3 bases and 5 bases, with 11 bases remaining between them. The CDR3 totals 13 residues. Germline lookup yields CDR1 LNHDA and CDR2 SQIVND (reference sequence). The CDR3 loop reads CASSIRRRDEQYF. CDR3 nucleotide sequence: TGTGCCAGTAGTATTAGGAGGAGGGACGAGCAGTACTTC.

In nucleotides, the CDR3 is TGTGCCAGCAGTACCGGGACAGGGGCCTACAATGAGCAGTTCTTC. Translated, it gives CASSTGTGAYNEQFF. The chain joins TRBV5-4 to TRBJ2-1, with TRBD1 matching 10 bases. V was pared by 5 bases and J by 2 bases, with 4 bases of the junction left unmatched. The CDR3 contains 15 residues. Germline CDR1 reads SGHNT; CDR2 reads YYREEE (reference sequence).

The chain carries TRBV30 and TRBJ1-5; D not resolved. Looked up from germline, CDR1 is GTSNPN and CDR2 is SVGIG (reference sequence). Trimming left V 1 base short and J 4 bases short, with 8 bases between. The CDR3 consists of 13 residues. CDR3 sequence (DNA): TGTGCCTGGAGTGGGCAGTCTAATCAGCCCCAGCATTTT. It yields the protein CAWSGQSNQPQHF.

This sequence joins TRBV6-5 and TRBJ1-2; D is possibly TRBD1 (5 bases). There are 14 residues in the CDR3. The germline V and J ends were trimmed by 6 bases and 6 bases, with 17 bases remaining between them. The germline V gene has CDR1 MNHEY and CDR2 SVGAGI. In DNA, the CDR3 is TGTGCCAGCAGCCCTAGACGGACGGGGGATGGCTACACCTTC. The encoded protein is CASSPRRTGDGYTF.

This clone appeared a few times. This chain links TRBV28 with TRBJ2-1; a possible D gene is TRBD2 (6 bases). Trimming cost V 5 bases and J 8 bases, with 13 bases left between them. Germline V gene data show CDR1 as MDHEN and CDR2 as SYDVKM. CDR3 size: 13 residues. CDR3 nucleotides: TGTGCCAGCAGTGGGGGGAGAAGGTATGAGCAGTTCTTC. As protein: CASSGGRRYEQFF.

The genes are TRBV4-1 and TRBJ2-7, with D tentatively TRBD1 (6 bases). Germline V gene lookup returns CDR1 MGHRA and CDR2 YSYEKL. The CDR3 contains 15 residues. Trimming took 4 bases from V and 2 from J, leaving 15 bases between them. The chain's CDR3 is CASSLGHQPTYEQYF. CDR3 sequence (DNA): TGCGCCAGCAGCCTGGGACACCAACCGACCTACGAGCAGTACTTC.

The V gene is TRBV29-1, the J gene TRBJ1-1; D gene ambiguous. The CDR3 contains 11 residues. Trimming stripped 6 bases from V and 0 bases from J, with 5 bases between. Per germline, CDR1 SQVTM and CDR2 ANQGSEA. The CDR3 DNA follows: TGCAGCGTCCAGGTGAACACTGAAGCTTTCTTT. Translated: CSVQVNTEAFF.

Points on this clone: The junction does not match germline at one end; this may be a read error. The chain carries TRBV2 and TRBJ1-5; TRBD1 is a possible D gene (5 bases). Per the germline V gene, CDR1 is SNHLY and CDR2 is FYNNEI. This CDR3 comprises 17 residues. The CDR3, as DNA: TGTGCCAGCAGCCCTTATTTGACAGACCCTAGCGATCAGCCCCAGCATTTT. This sequence encodes CASSPYLTDPSDQPQHF.